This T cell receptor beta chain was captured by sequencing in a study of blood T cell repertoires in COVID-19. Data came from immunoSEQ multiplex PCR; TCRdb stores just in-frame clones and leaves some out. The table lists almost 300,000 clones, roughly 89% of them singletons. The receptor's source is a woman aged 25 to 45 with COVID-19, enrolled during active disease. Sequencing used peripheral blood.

The CDR3 loop reads CASSIRPQTYEQYF. The CDR3 nucleotides are TGTGCCAGTAGTATTCGCCCACAGACCTACGAGCAGTACTTC. This rearrangement joins TRBV19 to TRBJ2-7; no clear D. The V end was cut by 3 bases, the J end by 2 bases, with 11 bases between. The CDR3 extends over 14 amino acids. Germline CDR1 LNHDA, CDR2 SQIVND (reference sequence).